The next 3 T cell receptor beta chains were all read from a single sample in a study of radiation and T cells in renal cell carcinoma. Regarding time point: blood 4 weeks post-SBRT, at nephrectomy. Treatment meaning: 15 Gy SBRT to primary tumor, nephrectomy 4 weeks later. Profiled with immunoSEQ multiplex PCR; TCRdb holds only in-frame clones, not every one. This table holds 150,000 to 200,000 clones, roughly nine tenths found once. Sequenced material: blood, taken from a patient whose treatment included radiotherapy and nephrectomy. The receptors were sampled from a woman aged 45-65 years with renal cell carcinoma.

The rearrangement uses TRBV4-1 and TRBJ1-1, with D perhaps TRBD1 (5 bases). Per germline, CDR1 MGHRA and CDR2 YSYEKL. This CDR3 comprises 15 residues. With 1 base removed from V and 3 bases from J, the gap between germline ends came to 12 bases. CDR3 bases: TGCGCCAGCAGCCAAGCCAGGCGGGGGGACACTGAAGCTTTCTTT. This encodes CASSQARRGDTEAFF.

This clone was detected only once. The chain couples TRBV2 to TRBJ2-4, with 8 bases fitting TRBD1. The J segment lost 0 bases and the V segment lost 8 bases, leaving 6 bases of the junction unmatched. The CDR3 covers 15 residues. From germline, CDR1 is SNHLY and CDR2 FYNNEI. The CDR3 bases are TGTGCCAGCTGCACAGGGGGAATAGCCAAAAACATTCAGTACTTC. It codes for CASCTGGIAKNIQYF.

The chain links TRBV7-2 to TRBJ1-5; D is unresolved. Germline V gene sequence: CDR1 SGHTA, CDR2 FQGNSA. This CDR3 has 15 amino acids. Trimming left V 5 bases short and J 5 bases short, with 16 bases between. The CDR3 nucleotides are TGTGCCAGCAGCCCCGGTACTAAGAGGGATCAGCCCCAGCATTTT. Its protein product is CASSPGTKRDQPQHF. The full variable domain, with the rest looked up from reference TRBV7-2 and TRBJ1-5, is GAGVSQSPSNKVTEKGKDVELRCDPISGHTALYWYRQSLGQGLEFLIYFQGNSAPDKSGLPSDRFSAERTGGSVSTLTIQRTQQEDSAVYLCASSPGTKRDQPQHFGDGTRLSIL.